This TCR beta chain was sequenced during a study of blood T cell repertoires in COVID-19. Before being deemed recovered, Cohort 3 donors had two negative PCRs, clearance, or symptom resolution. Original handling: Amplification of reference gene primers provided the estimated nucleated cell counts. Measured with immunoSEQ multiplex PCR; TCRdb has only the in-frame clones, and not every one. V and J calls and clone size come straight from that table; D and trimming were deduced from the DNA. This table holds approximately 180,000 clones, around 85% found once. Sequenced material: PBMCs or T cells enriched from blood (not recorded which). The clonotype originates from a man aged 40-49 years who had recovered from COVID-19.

The chain's CDR3 is CASSLAPGIYGYTF. CDR3 bases: TGTGCCAGCAGCTTAGCTCCAGGGATTTATGGCTACACCTTC. The chain has TRBV13 and TRBJ1-2; maybe TRBD1 (5 bases). CDR3 length: 14 amino acids. V was shortened by 1 base and J by 5 bases, with 11 bases between the two germline ends. Germline V lookup: CDR1 PRHDT, CDR2 FYEKMQ (reference sequence).